Listed here are 32 T cell receptor beta chains from one sample, sequenced in a study of OX40 agonist ivuxolimab in advanced cancers. This table comes from immunoSEQ multiplex PCR, and its TCRdb copy is limited to in-frame clones, with some not included. The sample yields tens of thousands of clones, about 90% seen once. The sequencing here drew on CD4+ or CD8+ T cells sorted from blood, taken in a trial of the OX40 agonist ivuxolimab. Receptors originate from an adult with an advanced solid tumor such as melanoma, head and neck, liver or kidney cancer.

The rearrangement uses TRBV27 and TRBJ2-7; D is uncertain. The length of the CDR3 is 14 residues. Germline V gives CDR1 MNHEY, CDR2 SMNVEV (reference sequence). Trimming shortened V by 2 bases and J by 2 bases, and 10 bases separated the two germline ends. CDR3 nucleotides: TGTGCCAGCAGTTTAGGGTCAGGACCCTACGAGCAGTACTTC. Encoded protein: CASSLGSGPYEQYF.

The V call is TRBV6-6, the J call TRBJ2-7; D remains ambiguous. The CDR3 extends over 12 amino acids. Germline CDR1 MNHNY, CDR2 SVGAGI (reference sequence). V lost 2 bases to trimming and J lost 0 bases, with 2 bases between them. CDR3 coding DNA: TGTGCCAGCAGTTACAGCTCCTACGAGCAGTACTTC. Translated, it gives CASSYSSYEQYF.

The chain employs TRBV19 and TRBJ2-7; either TRBD1 or TRBD2 may supply D (5 bases each). Trimming took off 6 bases at V and 2 bases at J, with 17 bases between the two ends. The CDR3 covers 15 residues. The germline CDR1 and CDR2 sequences are LNHDA and SQIVND (reference sequence). The CDR3 DNA sequence: TGTGCCAGTAGCCCACACGGGACGTACGCCTACGAGCAGTACTTC. Protein product: CASSPHGTYAYEQYF. The full variable domain, completed using reference TRBV19 and TRBJ2-7, is DGGITQSPKYLFRKEGQNVTLSCEQNLNHDAMYWYRQDPGQGLRLIYYSQIVNDFQKGDIAEGYSVSREKKESFPLTVTSAQKNPTAFYLCASSPHGTYAYEQYFGPGTRLTVT.

The chain combines TRBV18 with TRBJ1-2, with 7 bases fitting TRBD1. CDR3 length: 17 residues. Looked up from germline, CDR1 is KGHSH and CDR2 is LQKENI. The V and J ends lost 2 bases and 2 bases, in that order; junction bases with no gene match: 11. CDR3 in DNA: TGTGCCAGCTCACCAATGGATTTGACAGGGCCCAACTATGGCTACACCTTC. It translates to CASSPMDLTGPNYGYTF. The full variable domain, its missing parts supplied by reference TRBV18 and TRBJ1-2, is NAGVMQNPRHLVRRRGQEARLRCSPMKGHSHVYWYRQLPEEGLKFMVYLQKENIIDESGMPKERFSAEFPKEGPSILRIQQVVRGDSAAYFCASSPMDLTGPNYGYTFGSGTRLTVV.

For the CDR3, the DNA is TGTGCCAGCAGCCTAAACATAGGGTACCAAGAGACCCAGTACTTC. Encoded protein: CASSLNIGYQETQYF. This chain joins TRBV7-9 and TRBJ2-5, with no clear D. CDR1 is SEHNR, CDR2 FQNEAQ, per germline (reference sequence). V dropped 5 bases and J dropped 0 bases, with 13 bases sitting between them. The CDR3 is made up of 15 amino acids.

This rearrangement joins TRBV27 to TRBJ2-1; D remains ambiguous. Germline lookup yields CDR1 MNHEY and CDR2 SMNVEV (reference sequence). V lost 3 bases, J lost 5 bases, and 8 bases lay in between. The CDR3 totals 13 residues. In DNA, the CDR3 is TGTGCCAGCAGTTTTTTTCGAAACAATGAGCAGTTCTTC. Amino acid sequence: CASSFFRNNEQFF.

V usage is TRBV30 and J usage is TRBJ2-7; a possible D gene is TRBD1 (6 bases). V was pared by 4 bases and J by 4 bases, with 17 bases between. CDR1 GTSNPN and CDR2 SVGIG come from the germline V gene (reference sequence). CDR3 length: 14 residues. In DNA, the CDR3 is TGTGCCTGGATTTCACGGGACAAGCCGTACGAGCAGTACTTC. As protein: CAWISRDKPYEQYF.

The chain carries TRBV5-6 and TRBJ2-3; tentative D call: TRBD1 (6 bases). This CDR3 has 15 residues. Trimming removed 4 bases from V and 2 bases from J, with 14 bases in between. The germline CDR1 and CDR2 sequences are SGHDT and YYEEEE. The CDR3 reads CASSRPGHDTDTQYF. The CDR3 nucleotides read TGTGCCAGCAGCAGGCCGGGACACGACACAGATACGCAGTATTTT.

The J gene is TRBJ2-7, the V gene TRBV4-2; D unclear. Germline-derived CDR1 and CDR2 are LGHNA and YNFKEQ. The CDR3 covers 13 residues. V lost 1 base and J lost 3, with 7 bases in between. The CDR3 DNA is TGTGCCAGCAGCCAAGTTCCCTACTACGAGCAGTACTTC. Protein product: CASSQVPYYEQYF.

This clone has just one count. The rearrangement joins TRBV6-5 to TRBJ1-1; unclear D gene. The CDR3 is 14 amino acids. Trimming took off 6 bases at V and 0 bases at J, with 11 bases between the two ends. Germline-derived CDR1 and CDR2 are MNHEY and SVGAGI. CDR3 residues: CASSHTTLNTEAFF. The CDR3 region has the DNA TGTGCCAGCAGCCACACTACCCTGAACACTGAAGCTTTCTTT.

The rearrangement joins TRBV11-2 to TRBJ1-2; TRBD1 matches at 11 bases. The CDR3 contains 14 residues. Germline values: CDR1 SGHAT, CDR2 FQNNGV. V trimming: 4 bases; J trimming: 4 bases; junction bases outside the gene matches: 2. The CDR3 loop reads CASSSGQGAYGYTF. The CDR3 coding sequence is TGTGCCAGCAGCTCCGGACAGGGGGCCTATGGCTACACCTTC.

V usage is TRBV6-5 and J usage is TRBJ1-4; TRBD1 matches 7 bases. CDR3 length: 15 amino acids. V was clipped by 5 bases and J by 0 bases; unmatched bases: 3. CDR1 and CDR2 from the germline V gene are MNHEY and SVGAGI. This chain's CDR3 is CASSHRGATNEKLFF. The CDR3 DNA reads as TGTGCCAGCAGTCACAGGGGAGCAACTAATGAAAAACTGTTTTTT.

The chain is built from TRBV27 and TRBJ1-1; 9 nucleotides agree with TRBD1. The junction had 7 bases not matched to a gene; V was cut back by 5 bases and J by 3 bases. The germline CDR1 and CDR2 sequences are MNHEY and SMNVEV (reference sequence). The CDR3 consists of 15 residues. The CDR3 sequence is CASSATGTGYTEAFF. The CDR3 nucleotides are TGTGCCAGCAGTGCAACCGGGACAGGGTACACTGAAGCTTTCTTT.

The CDR3 DNA sequence: TGTGCCAGCAGCCCAGAAACTAGCGGGGGGGCTAATGAGCAGTTCTTC. Encoded protein: CASSPETSGGANEQFF. The chain has TRBV11-3 and TRBJ2-1, with TRBD2 matching 13 bases. The junction had 8 bases not matched to a gene; V was cut back by 5 bases and J by 7 bases. CDR3 length: 16 amino acids. In germline, CDR1 is SGHNT, CDR2 YENEEA.

The V call is TRBV19, the J call TRBJ1-5, with a tentative D call TRBD1 (6 bases). Trimming shortened V by 4 bases and J by 6 bases, and 13 bases separated the two germline ends. Germline V gene data show CDR1 as LNHDA and CDR2 as SQIVND (reference sequence). The CDR3 sequence is 14 residues long. This CDR3 is CASSTPTGGQPQHF. CDR3 sequence (DNA): TGTGCCAGTAGTACCCCGACAGGAGGTCAGCCCCAGCATTTT.

The sample holds one count of this clone. The J gene is TRBJ2-7, the V gene TRBV19; maybe TRBD1 (6 bases). The CDR3 totals 13 residues. The V gene's germline CDR1 is LNHDA and CDR2 SQIVND (reference sequence). Deletions cut 5 bases from V and 3 bases from J, with 11 bases between. For the CDR3, the DNA is TGTGCCAGTAGTTACGGACAGAACTACGAGCAGTACTTC. It yields the protein CASSYGQNYEQYF.

The chain employs TRBV27 and TRBJ2-7; 8 bases map to TRBD1. Looked up from germline, CDR1 is MNHEY and CDR2 is SMNVEV (reference sequence). The length of the CDR3 is 13 residues. V lost 5 bases to trimming and J lost 3 bases; unmatched junction nucleotides: 3. In DNA, the CDR3 is TGTGCCAGCAGTCTACAGGGGGTCTACGAGCAGTACTTC. Amino acids: CASSLQGVYEQYF.

This rearrangement joins TRBV2 to TRBJ2-1; TRBD2 aligns across 7 bases. The CDR3 totals 14 residues. Trimming removed 6 bases from V and 8 bases from J; junction bases left unmatched: 10. Looked up from germline, CDR1 is SNHLY and CDR2 is FYNNEI. The CDR3 nucleotides read TGTGCCAGCAGGGGAGGGTTCAGGGTCCATGAGCAGTTCTTC. This gives the protein CASRGGFRVHEQFF.

The chain uses TRBV10-3 and TRBJ2-1; 14 nucleotides match TRBD2. The CDR3 is made up of 15 amino acids. Germline CDR1 ENHRY, CDR2 SYGVKD. Trimming at V came to 4 bases and at J to 9 bases, leaving 5 bases not matched to a gene. For the CDR3, the DNA is TGTGCCATCAGTGGAGGGACTAGCGGGAGCCTTGAGCAGTTCTTC. Translated: CAISGGTSGSLEQFF.

The V call is TRBV29-1, the J call TRBJ2-1, with D unclear. The length of the CDR3 is 14 residues. From germline, CDR1 is SQVTM and CDR2 ANQGSEA. The V end was cut by 6 bases, the J end by 6 bases, with 18 bases between. CDR3 residues: CSVRWADRPNEQFF. CDR3 DNA: TGCAGCGTGAGGTGGGCAGATCGTCCCAATGAGCAGTTCTTC.

V and J are TRBV27 and TRBJ2-1; 10 nucleotides align to TRBD1. Unmatched junction bases numbered 6, after V lost 8 bases and J lost 2 bases. The CDR3 spans 15 residues. Looked up from germline, CDR1 is MNHEY and CDR2 is SMNVEV (reference sequence). CDR3: CASDPGQGPYNEQFF. The DNA of the CDR3 is TGTGCCAGCGACCCGGGACAGGGGCCCTACAATGAGCAGTTCTTC.

This sequence joins TRBV27 and TRBJ2-1; D remains ambiguous. The CDR3 loop spans 13 amino acids. Trimming stripped 0 bases from V and 4 bases from J, with 4 bases between. Germline-derived CDR1 and CDR2 are MNHEY and SMNVEV (reference sequence). The CDR3 coding sequence is TGTGCCAGCAGTTTATCGACGTACAATGAGCAGTTCTTC. Protein sequence: CASSLSTYNEQFF.

The chain joins TRBV23-1 to TRBJ1-1; possibly TRBD1 for D (5 bases). TRBV23-1 is placed among ORFs of uncertain function. Trimming removed 4 bases at V and 0 bases at J, with 27 bases between. This CDR3 has 20 amino acids. CDR3 in amino acids: CASSPGGEVEVPDLNTEAFF. As DNA, the CDR3 is TGCGCCAGCAGTCCGGGGGGTGAAGTGGAGGTCCCCGACTTGAACACTGAAGCTTTCTTT.

This clone appeared a few times. The chain has TRBV19 and TRBJ2-7, with 10 bases identical to TRBD1. The CDR3 sequence is 18 residues long. After removal of 4 bases from V and 2 bases from J, the junction contained 14 bases not matched to a gene. The germline V gene encodes CDR1 LNHDA and CDR2 SQIVND (reference sequence). The CDR3 loop is CASSTALLDRGKTYEQYF. The CDR3 DNA reads as TGTGCCAGTAGTACCGCCCTTCTGGACAGGGGGAAGACCTACGAGCAGTACTTC. Complete variable domain (other parts from reference TRBV19 and TRBJ2-7): DGGITQSPKYLFRKEGQNVTLSCEQNLNHDAMYWYRQDPGQGLRLIYYSQIVNDFQKGDIAEGYSVSREKKESFPLTVTSAQKNPTAFYLCASSTALLDRGKTYEQYFGPGTRLTVT.

The rearrangement links TRBV4-2 to TRBJ2-5, with 12 bases lining up with TRBD2. The V gene end was trimmed by 0 bases and the J gene end by 5 bases; junction bases not matched to a gene: 13. The V gene's germline CDR1 is LGHNA and CDR2 YNFKEQ. This CDR3 region has 19 residues. The CDR3 DNA follows: TGTGCCAGCAGCCAAGAAGGGGGACTAGCGGGTCCTAGCCGGGAGACCCAGTACTTC. This encodes CASSQEGGLAGPSRETQYF.

The rearrangement joins TRBV4-1 to TRBJ1-2; TRBD1 matches 7 bases. Germline V gene sequence: CDR1 MGHRA, CDR2 YSYEKL. V was pared by 2 bases and J by 6 bases, with 12 bases of the junction left unmatched. This CDR3 has 16 residues. The CDR3 loop is CASSQSGTAQGDGYTF. As DNA, the CDR3 is TGCGCCAGCAGCCAAAGCGGGACAGCTCAGGGCGATGGCTACACCTTC.

V usage is TRBV9 and J usage is TRBJ1-1; D is unresolved. With 5 bases removed from V and 1 base from J, the gap between germline ends came to 12 bases. CDR1 SGDLS and CDR2 YYNGEE come from the germline V gene. There are 14 residues in the CDR3. In DNA, the CDR3 is TGTGCCAGCAGGGAGGTGGCTGGGAACACTGAAGCTTTCTTT. Translating it yields CASREVAGNTEAFF. Complete variable domain (other parts from reference TRBV9 and TRBJ1-1): DSGVTQTPKHLITATGQRVTLRCSPRSGDLSVYWYQQSLDQGLQFLIQYYNGEERAKGNILERFSAQQFPDLHSELNLSSLELGDSALYFCASREVAGNTEAFFGQGTRLTVV.

V and J are TRBV10-3 and TRBJ1-1; no clear D gene. In germline, CDR1 is ENHRY, CDR2 SYGVKD. The germline V and J ends were trimmed by 6 bases and 4 bases, with 9 bases remaining between them. This CDR3 contains 12 residues. The CDR3 bases are TGTGCCATCAGAGTAGGGCTCACTGAAGCTTTCTTT. Translated, it gives CAIRVGLTEAFF.

The rearrangement uses TRBV28 and TRBJ1-2; D not resolved. Trimming removed 1 base from V and 13 bases from J, with 13 bases in between. The CDR3 runs to 12 residues. The germline V gene encodes CDR1 MDHEN and CDR2 SYDVKM. The CDR3 DNA follows: TGTGCCAGCAGTTTATTAGGCTGGGCAGGCACCTTC. Translation gives CASSLLGWAGTF.

The chain combines TRBV5-4 with TRBJ2-5; 16 bases fit TRBD2. The V segment lost 4 bases and the J segment 1 base; nucleotides outside the gene matches: 7. Germline assignment: CDR1 SGHNT and CDR2 YYREEE (reference sequence). This CDR3 region has 18 residues. The CDR3 DNA reads TGTGCCAGCAGCAAGGGACTAGCGGGGGGGCCCTCCCAAGAGACCCAGTACTTC. Translated, it gives CASSKGLAGGPSQETQYF.

The chain employs TRBV30 and TRBJ2-5; D unclear. Trimming left V 2 bases short and J 4 bases short, with 11 bases between. The CDR3 is 13 amino acids. CDR1 is GTSNPN and CDR2 is SVGIG in the germline V gene (reference sequence). The CDR3: CAWSIDVRETQYF. The CDR3 DNA sequence: TGTGCCTGGAGTATAGATGTAAGAGAGACCCAGTACTTC.

The chain recombines TRBV29-1 with TRBJ2-3; 10 bases are shared with TRBD2. From germline, CDR1 is SQVTM and CDR2 ANQGSEA. Germline trimming cut 4 bases from V and 6 bases from J; bases unmatched to any gene: 7. This CDR3 has 14 amino acids. The CDR3 sequence: CSVVSGGAPDTQYF. The DNA of the CDR3 is TGCAGCGTTGTCAGCGGGGGGGCCCCGGATACGCAGTATTTT.